The 16 T cell receptor beta chains below come from one sample, sequenced in a study of metastatic and nonmetastatic thyroid tumors. With MiXCR, TCRdb reprocessed the PCR reads. The sample carries approximately 6,400 clones, 31% recorded once. Thyroid surgery was performed in patients who had received no treatment beforehand. Sequenced input: tumor tissue. The source of these receptors is a female donor with papillary thyroid cancer or a benign thyroid nodule (not recorded which). Some clones in this sample may be carry-over from other donors' samples.

This sequence joins TRBV6-1 and TRBJ1-1; 7 bases agree with TRBD1. This CDR3 spans 14 amino acids. The V gene's germline CDR1 is MNHNS and CDR2 SASEGT. V lost 5 bases and J lost 6; bases outside the gene matches: 9. CDR3 bases: TGTGCCAGCAGTCACCGGACAGGTCAGGCTGAAGCTTTCTTT. Protein: CASSHRTGQAEAFF.

Within the sample, this clone is medium-sized (0.01 to 0.1%). This sequence joins TRBV20-1 and TRBJ1-1, with D maybe TRBD1 (5 bases). The CDR3 is 15 amino acids. V was trimmed by 0 bases and J by 1 base, leaving 12 bases between them. Germline lookup yields CDR1 DFQATT and CDR2 SNEGSKA (reference sequence). The CDR3 here is CSARDPSDRNTEAFF. The CDR3 DNA sequence: TGCAGTGCTAGAGACCCCTCTGACAGGAACACTGAAGCTTTCTTT.

This rearrangement joins TRBV20-1 to TRBJ2-5; 7 bases match TRBD1. The junction had 11 bases not matched to a gene; V was cut back by 4 bases and J by 3 bases. The V gene's germline CDR1 is DFQATT and CDR2 SNEGSKA (reference sequence). The CDR3 is 15 residues long. The CDR3 bases are TGCAGTGCTACCCCTATACAGGGGACAGAAGAGACCCAGTACTTC. Residues: CSATPIQGTEETQYF.

This clone was recorded a few times. This chain uses TRBV28 with TRBJ2-2; 9 nucleotides align to TRBD1. From germline, CDR1 is MDHEN and CDR2 SYDVKM. The CDR3 spans 15 residues. V dropped 4 bases and J dropped 6; count of bases not matched to a gene: 6. CDR3 in amino acids: CASSSDRGSPGELFF. The CDR3 DNA reads as TGTGCCAGCAGTTCGGACAGGGGATCGCCCGGGGAGCTGTTTTTT. Using reference TRBV28 and TRBJ2-2 for the parts outside the CDR3, the full variable domain is DVKVTQSSRYLVKRTGEKVFLECVQDMDHENMFWYRQDPGLGLRLIYFSYDVKMKEKGDIPEGYSVSREKKERFSLILESASTNQTSMYLCASSSDRGSPGELFFGEGSRLTVL.

This clone was seen a handful of times. The chain employs TRBV6-1 and TRBJ2-2; TRBD1 might be the D (6 bases). Trimming took off 6 bases at V and 3 bases at J, with 11 bases between the two ends. Per germline, CDR1 MNHNS and CDR2 SASEGT. The CDR3 length is 14 residues. CDR3 DNA: TGTGCCAGCAGGGCCGGGACACACACCGGGGAGCTGTTTTTT. Its translation: CASRAGTHTGELFF.

This clone has only a few counts. The rearrangement uses TRBV12-3 or TRBV12-4 and TRBJ1-2, with D tentatively TRBD1 (5 bases). V lost 3 bases and J 4 bases, leaving 12 bases between the germline ends. The CDR3 loop spans 14 amino acids. The CDR3 bases are TGTGCCAGCAGTTTTTCGTTAGACAGCTATGGCTACACCTTC. It yields the protein CASSFSLDSYGYTF.

This clone was counted between two and nine times. A read error may account for a junction end that differs from germline. The rearrangement links TRBV19 to TRBJ1-5, with D uncertain. This CDR3 is 15 amino acids long. Germline CDR1 LNHDA, CDR2 SQIVND (reference sequence). The CDR3 loop reads CASKLESISNQPQHF. As DNA, the CDR3 is TGTGCCAGTAAGTTGGAAAGCATTAGCAACCAGCCACAGCATTTT.

In this sample, this clone is medium-sized (0.01 to 0.1%). The V call is TRBV13, the J call TRBJ2-7; D is ambiguous. CDR3 size: 12 residues. Germline V gene data show CDR1 as PRHDT and CDR2 as FYEKMQ (reference sequence). V was cut by 0 bases and J by 1 base, with 1 base left in between. The CDR3 bases are TGTGCCAGCAGCTTAGGGTCCTACGAGCAGTACTTC. As protein: CASSLGSYEQYF.

The chain links TRBV19 to TRBJ2-1; 10 bases align to TRBD2. CDR3 length: 15 amino acids. CDR1 LNHDA and CDR2 SQIVND come from the germline V gene (reference sequence). Trimming at V came to 9 bases and at J to 1 base, leaving 6 bases not matched to a gene. The CDR3 sequence is CASSVLAGSYNEQFF. In DNA, the CDR3 is TGTGCCAGCAGCGTACTAGCGGGATCCTACAATGAGCAGTTCTTC.

As to this clone: Lacking the conserved final phenylalanine or tryptophan, this CDR3 likely reflects a read error. The V and J genes are TRBV6-4 and TRBJ2-3; D gene unclear. The ends were cut back, 3 bases at V and 0 bases at J, with 13 bases in the middle. Germline V gene data show CDR1 as MRHNA and CDR2 as SNTAGT. CDR3 length: 16 amino acids. CDR3 bases: TGTGCCAGCAGTGATCTCTCTATCGGGAGCACAGATACGCAGTATTTG. This translates into CASSDLSIGSTDTQYL.

On this clone: Different DNA sequences within this sample yield the same CDR3. The chain carries TRBV6-5 and TRBJ2-2; maybe TRBD2 (6 bases). Germline values: CDR1 MNHEY, CDR2 SVGAGI. The CDR3 totals 17 residues. V was trimmed by 7 bases and J by 7 bases, leaving 25 bases between them. DNA of the CDR3: TGTGCCAGCATTTTCAATGGACCTGGGAGGTTGGTCGGGGAGCTGTTTTTT. Its translation is CASIFNGPGRLVGELFF.

The chain is built from TRBV18 and TRBJ2-1; a possible D gene is TRBD2 (6 bases). This CDR3 region has 13 residues. Between the trimmed V and J ends, which lost 5 bases and 7 bases, there was a span of 12 bases. Germline CDR1 is KGHSH and CDR2 is LQKENI. This chain's CDR3 is CASSTGRGNEQFF. The CDR3 coding sequence is TGTGCCAGCTCAACCGGTCGGGGGAATGAGCAGTTCTTC.

The chain has TRBV28 and TRBJ2-3, with a tentative D call TRBD1 (6 bases). Germline assignment: CDR1 MDHEN and CDR2 SYDVKM. V gave up 8 bases and J gave up 11 bases, with 17 bases separating them. CDR3 length: 12 residues. Written as DNA, the CDR3 is TGTGCCAGCCGTGAAACCGGGACAAGGCAGTATTTT. Protein product: CASRETGTRQYF.

The chain combines TRBV10-3 with TRBJ2-7; 9 positions agree with TRBD1. J gave up 4 bases and V 4 bases, and 8 bases lay outside the gene matches. Germline-derived CDR1 and CDR2 are ENHRY and SYGVKD. This CDR3 is built from 15 residues. The CDR3 loop is CAISVRTGEVYEQYF. The CDR3 nucleotides are TGTGCCATCAGTGTGAGGACAGGGGAGGTATACGAGCAGTACTTC.

This clone was seen a handful of times. The CDR3 loop is CSARDYSGDSEQFF. CDR3 nucleotide sequence: TGCAGTGCTAGAGATTATTCTGGGGACAGTGAGCAGTTCTTC. V usage is TRBV20-1 and J usage is TRBJ2-1; TRBD1 aligns across 7 bases. V gave up 0 bases and J gave up 9 bases; unmatched junction bases: 8. This CDR3 is 14 amino acids long. Germline CDR1 reads DFQATT; CDR2 reads SNEGSKA (reference sequence).

By sample fraction, this clone is medium-sized. The chain couples TRBV18 to TRBJ2-7; no firm D call. With 3 bases removed from V and 5 bases from J, the gap between germline ends came to 8 bases. The CDR3 sequence is 12 residues long. Germline V gene lookup returns CDR1 KGHSH and CDR2 LQKENI. The DNA for the CDR3 is TGTGCCAGCTCACCGGTCGACCACGAGCAGTACTTC. Translation: CASSPVDHEQYF. The full variable domain, completed using reference TRBV18 and TRBJ2-7, is NAGVMQNPRHLVRRRGQEARLRCSPMKGHSHVYWYRQLPEEGLKFMVYLQKENIIDESGMPKERFSAEFPKEGPSILRIQQVVRGDSAAYFCASSPVDHEQYFGPGTRLTVT.